The T cell receptor (beta chain) under discussion was sequenced for a study of blood T cell repertoires in COVID-19 (TCRdb year 2020). Regarding the complete study: Samples covering the acute and convalescent phases of COVID-19 were provided by collaborators in the United States, Italy and Spain. The prospective study material was composed of cDNA or gDNA derived from T cells, B-cell-depleted T cells, or PBMCs. Subjects who had been exposed to COVID-19, were actively infected with it, or had recovered from it provided the deeply sampled blood TCRbeta repertoires that made up the dataset. The repertoires were made available in a free public database intended to serve as a resource for research on the immune response to SARS-CoV-2. The samples were drawn from the first 160 participants of the ongoing ImmuneRACE study and from roughly 1,300 subjects provided by 6 global collaborators. Nearly every sample came with metadata listing a de-identified subject ID, COVID-19 status, age in years and sex. Where HLA class I and class II types were available, the types were taken from metadata supplied by the sample provider, not from assay-based typing.

TCRbeta CDR3 regions were amplified from genomic DNA using the immunoSEQ Assay, a bias-controlled multiplex PCR. The authors' analysis ran thus. The number of nucleated cells in each sample was estimated by amplification of reference gene primers within the assay. To quantify the absolute abundance of each unique TCRbeta CDR3 rearrangement, sequence reads were collapsed and filtered. For each sample, productive Simpson clonality was calculated as the square root of Simpson's diversity index across productive rearrangements. The table comes from immuneACCESS by way of TCRdb, which keeps in-frame sequences with V and J called. Part of the clones is missing from these tables; in studies checked, under half for an unresolved V gene and the rest for unknown reasons. V, J and clone size derive from that table, while D and trimming were established from the DNA sequence. The table for this sample lists around 260,000 clones; 84% of them were counted only once. Of the sample, 4% to 5% falls within the top ten clones.

Results and caveats for the whole study, not just this receptor: The quantity of clinical and demographic metadata differed by source and by participant and was supplied without curation.

Collaborating institutions collected whole blood in K2EDTA tubes following their own protocols. Collaborator samples were shipped for TCRbeta analysis as frozen whole blood, isolated PBMCs, or DNA extracted from either sample type. Including the terminal cysteine and phenylalanine, the CDR3 comprises 14 residues. Just the 42-base CDR3 DNA is kept, in frame starting at base 1. CDR1 SGDLS and CDR2 YYNGEE are derived from the germline V gene. V is cut back by 3 bases and J by 6 bases, with 8 bases in the junction unmatched. About this clone itself: Its cognate antigen has yet to be identified. No qualities accompany the bases; no much larger clone lies one base away.

Sequencing input: peripheral blood. This sequence originates from a man between 60 and 75 years old with acute or convalescent COVID-19. Here the chain combines TRBV9 and TRBJ2-7; 8 bases in the junction line up with TRBD1. In nucleotide form, the sequence is TGTGCCAGCAGCGATGGGACAGGAGTCTCCGAGCAGTACTTC. The resulting protein is CASSDGTGVSEQYF.